These T cell receptor beta chains were read from a single sample in a study of human T cells and chemical hapten exposure. One entry per CDR3 protein results from TCRdb running MiXCR on the RACE reads. The sample records more than 85,000 distinct CDR3 sequences, 9% to 9.5% being singletons. The sample was whole blood, taken in connection with sensitization to the hapten diphenylcyclopropenone (DPC). All receptors derive from a woman between 40 and 55 years old with alopecia areata. Some clones in this sample may be carry-over from other donors' samples. Both conserved end residues are trimmed from each CDR3. D genes are given only for firm matches.

d_gene	v_gene	j_gene	CDR3aa
.	TRBV29-1	TRBJ1-5	SVEGSNQPQH
.	TRBV28	TRBJ2-7	ASKWSGASYEQY
TRBD1	TRBV29-1	TRBJ1-1	SVVIGGQLNTEAF
.	TRBV20-1	TRBJ2-7	SAEEGRGTYEQY
.	TRBV5-1	TRBJ1-3	ASSLAPGSSGNTIY
TRBD1	TRBV20-1	TRBJ2-1	SALTGTGYYNEQF
TRBD1	TRBV6-2/TRBV6-3	TRBJ2-5	ASSITTGWETQY
TRBD1	TRBV4-1	TRBJ2-4	ASSQRDRGRNIQY
.	TRBV7-9	TRBJ2-7	ASSFSSGGDKSYEQY
TRBD1	TRBV18	TRBJ1-5	ASSPTGGLSQPQH
TRBD1	TRBV7-8	TRBJ1-6	ASSQPGTGYSPLH
.	TRBV29-1	TRBJ1-1	SVLRGSGTEAF
TRBD2	TRBV5-5	TRBJ2-5	ASSLGLAVQETQY
.	TRBV12-3/TRBV12-4	TRBJ2-1	ASRGLTYNEQF
.	TRBV11-2	TRBJ1-6	ASSAGTQIRPLH
TRBD2	TRBV20-1	TRBJ2-2	SAEGLAGDTGELF
.	TRBV5-1	TRBJ2-1	ASSLIYGPNEQF
.	TRBV7-9	TRBJ1-2	ASSLVESGYT
TRBD2	TRBV29-1	TRBJ2-7	SVGEGRRYEQY
.	TRBV7-2	TRBJ1-4	ASSIDRQNEKLF
TRBD1	TRBV28	TRBJ1-5	ASRGQGAEQPQH
.	TRBV7-9	TRBJ2-7	AIKADREEKY
TRBD1	TRBV5-6	TRBJ2-7	ASSYGQVSYEQY
TRBD2	TRBV11-2	TRBJ2-1	ASSSKGLADNEQF
.	TRBV7-9	TRBJ1-1	ASTLVVLGTLNTEAF
.	TRBV12-3/TRBV12-4	TRBJ2-3	ASSLMAGGDTQY
.	TRBV21-1	TRBJ1-1	ASSRGQGARFTEAF
TRBD1	TRBV27	TRBJ2-6	ASSPRQGRTGANVLT
TRBD1	TRBV20-1	TRBJ1-5	SARVGGQGSNQPQH
.	TRBV4-3	TRBJ2-5	ASSQGRGSETQY
.	TRBV6-1	TRBJ1-6	ASSEGPGRGSPLH
.	TRBV28	TRBJ2-3	ASSLGPDGADTQY
TRBD1	TRBV19	TRBJ2-5	ASSIDGTGETQY